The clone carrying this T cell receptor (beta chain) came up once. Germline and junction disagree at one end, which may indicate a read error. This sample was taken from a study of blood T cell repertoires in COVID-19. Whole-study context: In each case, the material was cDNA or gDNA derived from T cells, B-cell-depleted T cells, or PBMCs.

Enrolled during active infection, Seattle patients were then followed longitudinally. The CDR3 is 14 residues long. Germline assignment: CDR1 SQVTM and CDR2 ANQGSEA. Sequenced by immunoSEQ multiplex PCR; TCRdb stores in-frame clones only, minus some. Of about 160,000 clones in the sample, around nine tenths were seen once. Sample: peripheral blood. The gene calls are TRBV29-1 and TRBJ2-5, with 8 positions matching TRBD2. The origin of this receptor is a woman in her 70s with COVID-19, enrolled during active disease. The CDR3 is CCVGGPGGAETQYF. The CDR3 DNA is TGCTGCGTGGGGGGCCCGGGGGGGGCCGAGACCCAGTACTTC.